This is a list of T cell receptor beta chains from one sample in a study of T cell changes during pregnancy in multiple sclerosis. Profiled with immunoSEQ multiplex PCR; TCRdb holds only in-frame clones, not every one. Of 91,000 or so clones listed, around 92% are singletons. Sequenced material: peripheral blood, taken after pregnancy. The receptors here all came from a female donor with multiple sclerosis, enrolled in a pregnancy study. Both conserved end residues are part of each CDR3. A D gene is named only where the DNA matches it firmly. Where a row states a size, it is once, few, many or the class of an expanded clone; other rows omit it.

V gene	J gene	D gene	clone size	CDR3 protein	CDR3 DNA
TRBV5-1	TRBJ2-1	TRBD1	-	CASSLWTGGTDEQFF	TGCGCCAGCAGCCTGTGGACAGGAGGTACTGATGAGCAGTTCTTC
TRBV2	TRBJ1-2	-	-	CASSQQGMENGYTF	TGTGCCAGCAGTCAACAGGGAATGGAGAATGGCTACACCTTC
TRBV19	TRBJ1-1	-	once	CASRKTGIPLNTEAFF	TGTGCCAGTAGGAAAACAGGGATCCCCTTGAACACTGAAGCTTTCTTT
TRBV11-2	TRBJ2-3	-	-	CASSLVAEGADTQYF	TGTGCCAGCAGCTTAGTGGCGGAGGGCGCAGATACGCAGTATTTT
TRBV30	TRBJ2-1	-	-	CAWSVQDSRAFF	TGTGCCTGGAGTGTACAGGACAGCCGTGCGTTCTTC
TRBV29-1	TRBJ1-1	-	-	CSVYQGMNTEAFF	TGCAGCGTTTATCAGGGTATGAACACTGAAGCTTTCTTT
TRBV7-8	TRBJ1-5	-	-	CASSPTFGSNNQPQHF	TGTGCCAGCAGCCCCACCTTTGGCTCCAACAATCAGCCCCAGCATTTT
TRBV11-2	TRBJ2-7	TRBD2	-	CASSLAGGLGSYEQYF	TGTGCCAGCAGCTTAGCCGGGGGACTAGGCTCCTACGAGCAGTACTTC
TRBV30	TRBJ2-1	-	-	CAWRWAGSYNEQFF	TGTGCCTGGAGGTGGGCGGGCTCCTACAATGAGCAGTTCTTC
TRBV5-4	TRBJ1-2	-	-	CASSLSGNYGYTF	TGTGCCAGCAGCTTGTCCGGGAACTATGGCTACACCTTC
TRBV30	TRBJ2-3	TRBD2	-	CAWSVQRTSGITDTQYF	TGTGCCTGGAGTGTACAAAGGACTAGCGGAATCACAGATACGCAGTATTTT
TRBV5-4	TRBJ2-5	TRBD2	-	CASSLGPTSGRDETQYF	TGTGCCAGCAGCTTGGGGCCGACTAGCGGGAGGGATGAGACCCAGTACTTC
TRBV14	TRBJ1-2	TRBD1	-	CASSQSTGTGYTF	TGTGCCAGCAGCCAATCGACAGGGACCGGCTACACCTTC
TRBV11-2	TRBJ2-7	-	few	CASSLVAPGEQYF	TGTGCCAGCAGCTTAGTGGCTCCGGGGGAGCAGTACTTC
TRBV28	TRBJ1-1	TRBD1	-	CASSFERGQLNTEAFF	TGTGCCAGCAGTTTTGAAAGGGGGCAATTGAACACTGAAGCTTTCTTT
TRBV14	TRBJ2-3	TRBD2	-	CASSQVTSGPRDTQYF	TGTGCCAGCAGCCAAGTGACTAGCGGGCCTCGAGATACGCAGTATTTT
TRBV7-9	TRBJ1-1	-	-	CASSLSRSTEAFF	TGTGCCAGCAGCTTATCCCGGAGCACTGAAGCTTTCTTT
TRBV19	TRBJ1-4	-	-	CASRRGGPTNEKLFF	TGTGCCAGTAGGAGGGGGGGACCAACTAATGAAAAACTGTTTTTT
TRBV9	TRBJ2-7	-	-	CASSLTQYSEQYF	TGTGCCAGCAGCTTGACACAGTACTCCGAGCAGTACTTC
TRBV6-6	TRBJ2-1	TRBD2	-	CASSYDTSGFYNEQFF	TGTGCCAGCAGTTACGACACTAGCGGGTTTTACAATGAGCAGTTCTTC
TRBV5-1	TRBJ2-5	TRBD2	-	CASSFSGGPEETQYF	TGCGCCAGCAGCTTCAGCGGGGGGCCGGAGGAGACCCAGTACTTC
TRBV19	TRBJ1-2	-	-	CASSIAAANPSSNYGYTF	TGTGCCAGTAGTATAGCTGCGGCCAACCCTTCAAGTAACTATGGCTACACCTTC
TRBV19	TRBJ2-3	TRBD2	few	CASSTGTSSYTQYF	TGTGCCAGTAGCACGGGGACTAGCTCCTATACGCAGTATTTT
TRBV7-9	TRBJ2-1	-	-	CASSLEGEYNEQFF	TGTGCCAGCAGCTTAGAGGGGGAGTACAATGAGCAGTTCTTC
TRBV4-1	TRBJ2-5	TRBD2	-	CASSQLGGGVSETQYF	TGCGCCAGCAGCCAATTGGGCGGGGGGGTCTCGGAGACCCAGTACTTC
TRBV6-4	TRBJ2-2	-	-	CASSDSRDTGELFF	TGTGCCAGCAGTGACTCGCGTGACACCGGGGAGCTGTTTTTT
TRBV11-3	TRBJ2-7	TRBD2	-	CASSSSGTSFHEQYF	TGTGCCAGCAGCTCTTCCGGGACTAGTTTCCACGAGCAGTACTTC
TRBV2	TRBJ1-2	TRBD1	-	CASTPTGVGGYTF	TGTGCCAGCACACCGACAGGGGTCGGGGGCTACACCTTC
TRBV19	TRBJ2-3	-	-	CASSIAGVAGTDTQYF	TGTGCCAGTAGTATAGCGGGGGTAGCGGGCACAGATACGCAGTATTTT
TRBV13	TRBJ2-1	TRBD2	-	CASSFLGLADYNEQFF	TGTGCCAGCAGCTTCTTGGGACTAGCGGACTACAATGAGCAGTTCTTC
TRBV18	TRBJ2-5	TRBD1	-	CASSPRQGDQETQYF	TGTGCCAGCTCACCACGACAGGGCGACCAAGAGACCCAGTACTTC
TRBV2	TRBJ2-5	-	-	CASSEGGHQETQYF	TGTGCCAGCAGTGAGGGGGGGCACCAAGAGACCCAGTACTTC
TRBV5-1	TRBJ2-7	TRBD2	-	CASSLPLTSGRRTPYEQYF	TGCGCCAGCAGCTTGCCCCTTACTAGCGGGCGGCGTACCCCCTACGAGCAGTACTTC
TRBV19	TRBJ1-5	TRBD1	-	CASSRQTGNQPQHF	TGTGCCAGTAGTAGGCAGACAGGGAATCAGCCCCAGCATTTT
TRBV6-5	TRBJ2-5	-	-	CASSYGRETQYF	TGTGCCAGCAGTTACGGTCGGGAGACCCAGTACTTC
TRBV6-8	TRBJ2-3	TRBD2	-	CASSYSGRAFSKDTQYF	TGTGCCAGCAGCTATAGCGGGAGGGCCTTTTCCAAAGATACGCAGTATTTT
TRBV19	TRBJ2-7	-	-	CASSSDRAYEQYF	TGTGCCAGTAGTTCGGACAGAGCCTACGAGCAGTACTTC
TRBV9	TRBJ2-4	-	once	CASSRTAIQYF	TGTGCCAGCAGCCGGACAGCCATTCAGTACTTC
TRBV27	TRBJ2-3	TRBD2	-	CASSRGGDTQYF	TGTGCCAGCAGCCGGGGGGGAGATACGCAGTATTTT